This section outlines one T cell receptor (beta chain) sequence together with its context. This clone has only a few counts. It lacks a known antigen. No much larger clonotype is one base removed from it; base qualities were not supplied. The cohort consisted of some 670 healthy bone marrow donors. At the time of sampling, all cohort members were nominally healthy, though unrecorded immune exposures were likely present. The donor was CMV seronegative and belonged to the group of 352 seronegative cohort members. Every donor gave a peripheral blood sample, and the peripheral blood mononuclear cells from that sample were used for TCR beta sequencing. The Qiagen DNeasy Blood Extraction Kit was used to extract genomic DNA from the blood cell samples. Receptors were amplified or captured by the immunoSEQ multiplex PCR assay. A mixture of 60 forward primers for TCR Vbeta segments and 13 reverse primers for TCR Jbeta segments was used in the multiplex PCR. Amplification of the CDR3 region of rearranged TCR beta genes was performed with a multiplex PCR assay on genomic DNA. On the Illumina HiSeq System, the amplified TCR beta libraries were sequenced as 87-base-pair reads. The paper's data handling went like this. A later analysis tallied roughly 80 million unique TCR beta chains across the approximately 670 repertoires, and around 9.9 million of those chains were shared by two or more donors. To remove PCR and sequencing errors, raw reads were error-corrected and collapsed into unique sequences using a nearest-neighbor algorithm that merged closely related sequences. To assign V, D and J gene segments, CDR3 sequences were aligned to IMGT reference sequences. For a sequence to be retained, a match of at least six nucleotides to both a V gene segment and a J gene segment was required. A rearrangement counted as productive if the CDR3 had no stop codons and remained in frame with V and J, and every other rearrangement counted as non-productive. CDR3 was defined by IMGT convention, running from the second conserved V-encoded cysteine to the conserved J-encoded phenylalanine. In an earlier analysis of some 550 of the donors, sequences lacking an unambiguous match to a single V gene segment were excluded. In an earlier analysis of some 590 of the donors, a V segment was called functional when productive rearrangements were above 56.7%, and segregating when the standard deviation between donors exceeded 5%. A statistical classification framework was developed to diagnose cytomegalovirus status using the catalog of TCR beta chain sequences. A later analysis assigned V and J genes by comparing TCR nucleotide sequences with IMGT/GENE-DB human TR gene sequences. The TCRdist pipeline was used in a later analysis to assign CDR3 sequences and most-parsimonious VDJ recombination scenarios. In a later analysis, each TCR beta chain was defined by its CDR3 amino acid sequence together with its V-gene family, and reads without a unique V-gene family were excluded. As a way to deal with suspected cross-contamination and a sequencing artifact, a later analysis dropped 640 or so nucleotide sequences that were highly shared and had low generation probability. For each public chain, a later analysis derived a clonal expansion index from normalized ranks of inferred template counts within each repertoire. A later analysis computed generation probabilities with a VDJ recombination model fitted to out-of-frame rearrangements, and checked the results against IGoR. In a later analysis, TCR-TCR, TCR-HLA and TCR-CMV co-occurrence was scored with hypergeometric tests, and a repertoire-size bias correction was applied to TCR pairs. A later analysis estimated false discovery rates by permuting HLA or CMV assignments 20 times. In a later analysis, co-occurring TCRs were grouped using DBSCAN, with TCRdist sequence similarity added in when clustering inside HLA-allele-positive subsets. Repertoires with fewer than 30,000 or more than 120,000 public chains, plus five repertoires with anomalous nucleotide sharing, were excluded from co-occurrence clustering. TCRdb took over this immuneACCESS table, retaining in-frame rearrangements with V and J assigned. Such tables are incomplete; in checked studies, under half of the missing clones stem from an unresolved V gene, and the remainder is unexplained. That table supplies the V and J calls and clone size; D and trimming were determined from the DNA. For this sample the table gives about 210,000 clones, of which 60% to 80% were detected only once. The ten largest clones represent about 2% of the sample.

The source of the sample is a study of cytomegalovirus exposure and HLA in healthy donors (dated by TCRdb to about 2017). Concerning the study at large: An earlier analysis of around 600 of the donors reported more than 250 Gb of sequence data and some 120 million unique TCR beta sequences from 150 million to 200 million T cells. Roughly 300 gigabases of sequencing data and 91 million or so unique TCR sequences made up an early release that covered over 550 HLA-typed donors. Of the approximately 400 genotyped donors, 80% to 90% were placed in the genetic ancestry cluster associated with self-reported Caucasian donors. The study aimed to test whether cataloging public T cell receptors could reveal signatures of past pathogen exposure. Using immunosequencing, the study profiled T cell repertoires from some 670 subjects and related those repertoires to cytomegalovirus serostatus. Besides the first cohort of approximately 710 subjects, a separate validation cohort made up of 120 different subjects was used. High-throughput TCR immunosequencing, statistical association of individual TCRs with disease status, and machine learning were combined to predict cytomegalovirus infection status. A later analysis re-analyzed previously published TCR beta repertoires from about 600 donors and added high-resolution HLA genotyping to study TCR occurrence patterns. Rather than drawing on any new phenotypic data, the later analysis identified candidate immune exposures from TCR beta sequences and the way those sequences occurred across donors. In an earlier analysis of 587 of the donors, high-throughput TCR beta sequencing was used to judge whether each TCR beta V gene segment behaved as functional or pseudogenic. Donor age, sex, ethnicity and CMV serostatus were compiled alongside the repertoire data. A later genetic analysis used genome-wide SNP genotypes for about 65% of the roughly 700 donors, treating that subset as a discovery cohort. All discovery cohort repertoires had been generated using a single sequencing platform. Both class I and class II loci were covered by HLA typing, at four-digit resolution. Typing coverage varied by locus: roughly 620-640 donors for A, B, C, DRB1 and DQB1; roughly 560 for DQA1; over 600 for DPA1; approximately 490 for DPB1. A handful of DR-DQ haplotypes were handled as single units for association and clustering because linkage in the cohort was strong. Among roughly 370 genotyped donors of the cohort, an average of about 240,000 unique TCR beta nucleotide sequences were sequenced per donor, roughly 20% of them non-productive. What the research found in general, with its limitations: The earlier analysis of about 600 of the donors excluded seventeen rarely observed V segments, including chromosome 9 orphons, because counts were too low. Across donors, most TCR sequences were observed very rarely, whereas some public TCRs were present in many individuals. According to a later analysis, most CMV-associated TCR beta chains appeared to be HLA-restricted, and the HLA associations seemed to be driven largely by CMV exposure. The 87-base-pair reads could not distinguish some IMGT-functional V segments, including TRBV6-2 and TRBV6-3, so those segments were excluded. In the study, approximately 150 TCR beta chains were listed as associated with cytomegalovirus. CMV serostatus was the only immune exposure information available for the cohort. A later genetic analysis associated a missense DCLRE1C variant with V-gene and J-gene trimming of TCR beta chains, and an independent cohort replicated the association. In a later genetic analysis, fewer N-insertions in productive TCRs were reported among donors in an Asian-associated ancestry cluster than the roughly 700-donor mean. A later analysis reported that several top co-occurrence clusters appeared linked to parvovirus B19, influenza, CMV and Epstein-Barr virus. When HLA alleles, especially DR and DQ, strongly co-occurred, TCR associations were difficult to assign to individual alleles. Roughly uniform sequencing depth across donors was assumed in presence/absence analyses, although this assumption may not hold. According to a later analysis, TCR association rates differed among HLA loci, with DRB1 alleles showing the most associated TCRs and HLA-C alleles showing the fewest. The sequencing pipeline was judged likely to have produced a cluster of highly shared sequence variants as a technical artifact. HLA typing was unavailable for some donors at each locus, so association tests used only the typed subset. Broadly in line with IMGT annotations, most TCR beta V segments showed up in productive rearrangements about 90% or about 30% of the time in an earlier analysis of around 600 of the donors. The classifier was reported to diagnose cytomegalovirus status with high specificity and sensitivity in both the original cohort and the validation cohort. In this cohort, only TCR beta chains were sequenced, and detectable features were limited by the absence of alpha or paired-chain data. In vitro tests confirmed that a few of the cytomegalovirus-associated TCR beta chains recognize cytomegalovirus antigens. A later analysis found that HLA-associated TCR beta chains were more clonally expanded and had lower generation probabilities than equally common non-associated chains. The authors suggested that the approach could potentially be generalized to other disease states and immunological phenotypes. Specific HLA alleles were associated with 15,000 to 20,000 TCR beta sequences at a false discovery rate of 0.05 in a later analysis. Linkage disequilibrium might explain the correlated functional status among segregating V segments, but an unknown experimental factor could not be ruled out. A further reported finding was that TCR beta sequences accurately predicted the HLA-A and HLA-B alleles for most subjects in the first cohort.

The germline V gene supplies CDR1 KGHSH and CDR2 LQKENI. The CDR3 goes from the cysteine to the phenylalanine over 16 residues. The read is trimmed to its CDR3 DNA, 48 bases read in frame from base 1. V is cut by 0 bases and J by 0 bases, and the space between the germline ends is 10 bases. The receptor chain draws on TRBV18 and TRBJ2-3; the D gene cannot be resolved reliably. What was sequenced was PBMCs. This receptor was obtained from a male donor in good health and CMV-seronegative. The CDR3 region reads CASSPPDDGSTDTQYF. The DNA is TGTGCCAGCTCACCACCTGATGACGGGAGCACAGATACGCAGTATTTT.